These 3 T cell receptor beta chains originate from one sample sequenced in a study of cytomegalovirus exposure and HLA in healthy donors. The PCR made use of 60 Vbeta and 13 Jbeta primers. Sequenced by immunoSEQ multiplex PCR; TCRdb stores in-frame clones only, minus some. The table has about 160,000 clones, roughly 80% seen once; the top ten hold roughly 2%. The sequenced material came from PBMCs. The receptors come from a female donor in good health and CMV-seronegative.

The sample holds one count of this clone. V is TRBV11-3 and J is TRBJ2-7; 8 nucleotides line up with TRBD1. This CDR3 contains 12 residues. Germline lookup yields CDR1 SGHNT and CDR2 YENEEA. The ends lost 5 bases at V and 6 bases at J; junction bases unmatched: 3. The DNA of the CDR3 is TGTGCCAGCAGCAACAGGGGGAGCGAGCAGTACTTC. It codes for CASSNRGSEQYF. The full variable domain, in which reference TRBV11-3 and TRBJ2-7 provide the parts outside the CDR3, is EAGVVQSPRYKIIEKKQPVAFWCNPISGHNTLYWYLQNLGQGPELLIRYENEEAVDDSQLPKDRFSAERLKGVDSTLKIQPAELGDSAVYLCASSNRGSEQYFGPGTRLTVT.

CDR3 sequence: CASSYAGPANTGELFF. DNA of the CDR3: TGTGCCAGCAGTTACGCGGGCCCTGCGAACACCGGGGAGCTGTTTTTT. This chain links TRBV6-5 with TRBJ2-2; a weak D match, TRBD2 (5 bases). Germline V CDR1 and CDR2: MNHEY, SVGAGI. The CDR3 covers 16 residues. Trimming pared 2 bases from V and 0 bases from J, leaving 10 bases between.

This clone appeared a few times. This chain uses TRBV6-4 with TRBJ2-1, with 11 bases aligning to TRBD2. Trimming cost V 3 bases and J 7 bases; bases outside gene matches: 8. CDR3 size: 16 residues. Looked up from germline, CDR1 is MRHNA and CDR2 is SNTAGT. In DNA form, the CDR3 reads TGTGCCAGCAGTGAAAGTCGGGCTAGCGGGAGGAATGAGCAGTTCTTC. It is translated as CASSESRASGRNEQFF.